These 21 T cell receptor beta chains share one sample of origin, sequenced in a study of blood T cell repertoires in COVID-19. Clones were sequenced by immunoSEQ multiplex PCR, and TCRdb holds only the in-frame ones, with some missing. The profile shows about 150,000 clones, roughly 89% of them singletons. Sequencing was performed on PBMCs or T cells enriched from blood (not recorded which). All receptors come from a woman between 45 and 60 years old who had been exposed to COVID-19.

The CDR3 bases are TGTGCCAGCAGCTTATCGGGGAGCATGAACACTGAAGCTTTCTTT. It specifies CASSLSGSMNTEAFF. The rearrangement uses TRBV7-2 and TRBJ1-1; D gene uncertain. CDR1 and CDR2 from the germline V gene are SGHTA and FQGNSA. Between the trimmed V and J ends, which lost 2 bases and 0 bases, there was a span of 10 bases. The CDR3 contains 15 residues.

This chain connects TRBV10-1 to TRBJ2-1; D call uncertain. This CDR3 contains 12 residues. V was cut by 0 bases and J by 7 bases, with 4 bases left in between. Germline-derived CDR1 and CDR2 are WNHNN and SYGVQD (reference sequence). The CDR3 DNA is TGCGCCAGCAGTGAGTCTATTAATGAGCAGTTCTTC. Translating it yields CASSESINEQFF.

The sample holds a few counts of this clone. V and J are TRBV11-2 and TRBJ1-2; 10 nucleotides align to TRBD1. After removal of 5 bases from V and 4 bases from J, the junction contained 7 bases not matched to a gene. The CDR3 has 15 amino acids. Germline loops: CDR1 SGHAT, CDR2 FQNNGV. In DNA, the CDR3 is TGTGCCAGCAGCCCGATAGGGACAGGGGTCTATGGCTACACCTTC. Its protein is CASSPIGTGVYGYTF.

This clone was found a few times. V gene TRBV4-1 combines with J gene TRBJ1-1, with 7 nucleotides matching TRBD1. Germline loops: CDR1 MGHRA, CDR2 YSYEKL. CDR3 size: 14 residues. V was clipped by 1 base and J by 4 bases; unmatched bases: 3. CDR3 sequence: CASSQVWTGTEAFF. In DNA, the CDR3 is TGCGCCAGCAGCCAAGTCTGGACAGGCACTGAAGCTTTCTTT.

This chain joins TRBV7-9 and TRBJ2-7; 7 bases align to TRBD1. CDR1 is SEHNR and CDR2 is FQNEAQ in the germline V gene (reference sequence). J was trimmed by 5 bases and V by 4 bases; bases with no gene match: 8. This CDR3 comprises 14 residues. CDR3 sequence: CASSSRQGSHEQYF. The DNA for the CDR3 is TGTGCCAGCAGCTCTCGACAGGGTAGCCACGAGCAGTACTTC.

The gene calls are TRBV24-1 and TRBJ2-2; D perhaps matches TRBD2 (5 bases). The V and J ends lost 7 bases and 6 bases respectively, with 8 bases between them. The CDR3 runs 12 residues. Germline V gives CDR1 KGHDR, CDR2 SFDVKD. CDR3 coding DNA: TGTGCCACCAGCCCGAGGGCCGGGGAGCTGTTTTTT. Translation gives CATSPRAGELFF.

This chain links TRBV25-1 with TRBJ2-7; possibly TRBD2 for D (5 bases). Trimming shortened V by 2 bases and J by 7 bases, and 12 bases separated the two germline ends. The CDR3 runs to 13 residues. Per the germline V gene, CDR1 is MGHDK and CDR2 is SYGVNS. The CDR3 spells CASSEPGSGEQYF. CDR3 sequence (DNA): TGTGCCAGCAGTGAACCGGGGTCGGGGGAGCAGTACTTC.

The chain couples TRBV7-9 to TRBJ2-3; TRBD2 matches 7 bases. Germline V gives CDR1 SEHNR, CDR2 FQNEAQ (reference sequence). The CDR3 loop spans 16 amino acids. The trim removed 5 bases at V and 0 bases at J, leaving 8 bases unmatched. CDR3 in DNA: TGTGCCAGCAGCCCATCAAAAGCGGGGAGCACAGATACGCAGTATTTT. It encodes CASSPSKAGSTDTQYF.

V is TRBV6-2 or TRBV6-3 and J is TRBJ1-1; TRBD1 is a possible D gene (5 bases). With 4 bases removed from V and 10 bases from J, the gap between germline ends came to 13 bases. This CDR3 is built from 12 residues. CDR1 is MNHEY and CDR2 is SVGEGT in the germline V gene. The CDR3 bases are TGTGCCAGCAGTTTGTCGGGGGGAATAGCTTTCTTT. Translation: CASSLSGGIAFF.

This clone has only a few counts. The rearrangement links TRBV9 to TRBJ1-4; 8 bases fit TRBD1. The CDR3 loop spans 16 amino acids. The V gene end was trimmed by 0 bases and the J gene end by 4 bases; junction bases not matched to a gene: 5. Germline CDR1 and CDR2: SGDLS and YYNGEE. The CDR3 sequence is CASSVEGTGGNEKLFF. DNA for the CDR3: TGTGCCAGCAGCGTAGAAGGAACAGGGGGTAATGAAAAACTGTTTTTT.

DNA of the CDR3: TGTGCCAGCAGCTTAGCTCCGACAGGGGACTACACCTTC. This encodes CASSLAPTGDYTF. The rearrangement joins TRBV7-2 to TRBJ1-2; 8 nucleotides line up with TRBD1. This CDR3 is 13 amino acids long. Unmatched junction bases numbered 4, after V lost 0 bases and J lost 10 bases. The germline V gene encodes CDR1 SGHTA and CDR2 FQGNSA.

This chain uses TRBV11-3 with TRBJ2-3, with 9 nucleotides matching TRBD1. V was pared by 5 bases and J by 3 bases, with 6 bases of the junction left unmatched. Germline V gene lookup returns CDR1 SGHNT and CDR2 YENEEA. The CDR3 has 15 residues. The DNA for the CDR3 is TGTGCCAGCAGCCGGGGGACAGGGACAACAGATACGCAGTATTTT. Protein sequence: CASSRGTGTTDTQYF.

The rearrangement joins TRBV2 to TRBJ2-7; 9 bases match TRBD1. Trimming cost V 1 base and J 6 bases; bases outside gene matches: 7. CDR1 and CDR2 from the germline V gene are SNHLY and FYNNEI. The CDR3 spans 15 residues. The CDR3 DNA sequence: TGTGCCAGCAGTGAAGGGGGGCGGACAGGGGTCGAGCAGTACTTC. Its translation: CASSEGGRTGVEQYF.

J is TRBJ2-7 and V is TRBV5-4; the match to TRBD1 covers 12 bases. The CDR3 runs to 16 residues. Trimming took 2 bases from V and 7 from J; bases not matched to a gene: 10. CDR1 and CDR2 from the germline V gene are SGHNT and YYREEE (reference sequence). The CDR3, as DNA: TGTGCCAGCAGCTTACCGGGACAGGGGGCTCCCCTTGAGCAGTACTTC. Its protein is CASSLPGQGAPLEQYF. Full variable domain (remainder filled in from reference TRBV5-4 and TRBJ2-7): ETGVTQSPTHLIKTRGQQVTLRCSSQSGHNTVSWYQQALGQGPQFIFQYYREEENGRGNFPPRFSGLQFPNYSSELNVNALELDDSALYLCASSLPGQGAPLEQYFGPGTRLTVT.

This clone came up a few times. This chain connects TRBV4-3 to TRBJ2-1; TRBD2 is a possible D gene (5 bases). Deletions cut 0 bases from V and 7 bases from J, with 10 bases between. The CDR3 sequence is 14 residues long. Germline CDR1 LGHNA, CDR2 YSLEER. The CDR3 is CASSQDEERNEQFF. CDR3 in DNA: TGCGCCAGCAGCCAAGATGAGGAGCGGAATGAGCAGTTCTTC.

This chain uses TRBV12-3 or TRBV12-4 with TRBJ1-2; 8 nucleotides align to TRBD1. This CDR3 is 13 amino acids long. Trimming took 3 bases from V and 8 from J; bases not matched to a gene: 5. The CDR3 coding sequence is TGTGCCAGCAGTTTGACAGGGGAAGGAGGCTACACCTTC. It is translated as CASSLTGEGGYTF.

The chain uses TRBV5-6 and TRBJ1-2; D possibly corresponds to TRBD1 (5 bases). The CDR3 contains 12 residues. The germline gives CDR1 SGHDT, CDR2 YYEEEE. Deletions cut 3 bases from V and 6 bases from J, with 9 bases between. The CDR3 nucleotides are TGTGCCAGCAGCTGGGGCGGGGATGGCTACACCTTC. Translation gives CASSWGGDGYTF.

The V and J genes are TRBV7-2 and TRBJ2-7, with 7 bases identical to TRBD2. The CDR3 contains 16 residues. Trimming took 3 bases from V and 0 from J; bases not matched to a gene: 8. CDR1 SGHTA and CDR2 FQGNSA come from the germline V gene. This chain's CDR3 is CASSLSFGGGSYEQYF. The CDR3, as DNA: TGTGCCAGCAGCTTGAGTTTTGGCGGGGGCTCCTACGAGCAGTACTTC.

The chain links TRBV29-1 to TRBJ1-1; 9 nucleotides line up with TRBD1. With 6 bases clipped from V and 10 bases from J, the junction kept 9 bases outside the gene matches. The CDR3 spans 12 residues. Germline V gene data show CDR1 as SQVTM and CDR2 as ANQGSEA. The CDR3 is CSVATGGLGAFF. The CDR3 DNA is TGCAGCGTCGCCACAGGGGGCTTAGGAGCTTTCTTT.

This clone was seen once. This chain connects TRBV5-1 to TRBJ1-1; D not certain. Deletions cut 7 bases from V and 0 bases from J, with 10 bases between. This CDR3 contains 13 residues. In germline, CDR1 is SGHRS, CDR2 YFSETQ. CDR3 DNA sequence: TGCGCCAGCGGAGAGGGTTTGAACACTGAAGCTTTCTTT. Protein sequence: CASGEGLNTEAFF.

As DNA, the CDR3 is TGTGCCACCAGTGATCCTACTAGCGGGAGCAGTCATGAGCAGTTCTTC. Translating it yields CATSDPTSGSSHEQFF. The chain joins TRBV24-1 to TRBJ2-1; 11 bases align to TRBD2. Germline loops: CDR1 KGHDR, CDR2 SFDVKD. This CDR3 comprises 16 residues. V trimming: 3 bases; J trimming: 8 bases; junction bases outside the gene matches: 8.